The 27 T cell receptor beta chains below were found in one sample sequenced in a study of T cell repertoires in cytomegalovirus infection. TCRdb reprocessed the reads with MiXCR, giving one entry per CDR3 protein. The sample lists approximately 470,000 distinct CDR3 sequences; under 55% were seen once. These receptors lack a known antigen. The sample in question was cultured PBMCs, obtained from culture after CMV antigen stimulation. These receptors came from a human donor in good health (CMV status not recorded). Some clones in this sample may be carry-over from other donors' samples.

The chain employs TRBV7-8 and TRBJ2-1; D is unresolved. V was clipped by 5 bases and J by 0 bases, with 11 bases between them. The germline CDR1 and CDR2 sequences are SGHVS and FQNEAQ. The CDR3 has 15 residues. CDR3 sequence (DNA): TGTGCCAGCAGCGCACAGAAGAGCTCCTACAATGAGCAGTTCTTC. Residues: CASSAQKSSYNEQFF.

The chain is built from TRBV7-2 and TRBJ2-4; the D gene is possibly TRBD2 (5 bases). Trimming pared 5 bases from V and 1 base from J, leaving 15 bases between. Looked up from germline, CDR1 is SGHTA and CDR2 is FQGNSA. This CDR3 has 16 residues. The CDR3 loop reads CASSVTSERAKNIQYF. CDR3 bases: TGTGCCAGCAGCGTTACTAGTGAGAGGGCCAAAAACATTCAGTACTTC.

The chain links TRBV7-2 to TRBJ1-2; possible D gene TRBD1, 5 bases. CDR3 length: 15 residues. The germline CDR1 and CDR2 sequences are SGHTA and FQGNSA. The V and J ends lost 0 bases and 6 bases respectively, with 14 bases between them. CDR3 bases: TGTGCCAGCAGCTTAGCGGGACTCACTAGGGATGGCTACACCTTC. Amino acids: CASSLAGLTRDGYTF.

The J gene is TRBJ2-7, the V gene TRBV7-6; D not resolved. Trimming left V 1 base short and J 7 bases short, with 14 bases between. This CDR3 has 14 residues. CDR1 SGHVS and CDR2 FNYEAQ come from the germline V gene. The CDR3 nucleotides read TGTGCCAGCAGCTTAGGGTTCCCCGCGCCGGAGCAGTACTTC. Amino acid sequence: CASSLGFPAPEQYF.

The V gene is TRBV7-6, the J gene TRBJ2-1, with a weak D call TRBD1 (5 bases). V lost 7 bases to trimming and J lost 5 bases, with 30 bases between them. This CDR3 has 19 amino acids. CDR1 is SGHVS, CDR2 FNYEAQ, per germline. The CDR3, as DNA: TGTGCCAGCAACCATGGGATTCGTCGGACAAGCAAATCGAACAATGAGCAGTTCTTC. Translation: CASNHGIRRTSKSNNEQFF.

The rearrangement uses TRBV6-6 and TRBJ2-7, with D unclear. V was clipped by 7 bases and J by 2 bases, with 12 bases between them. The CDR3 is made up of 13 amino acids. Germline values: CDR1 MNHNY, CDR2 SVGAGI (reference sequence). This CDR3 reads CASTLGIPYEQYF. Here the CDR3 DNA reads TGTGCCAGCACCCTAGGAATACCCTACGAGCAGTACTTC.

The chain couples TRBV28 to TRBJ2-4, with 9 bases that match TRBD1. Germline V lookup: CDR1 MDHEN, CDR2 SYDVKM. V gave up 7 bases and J gave up 0 bases; unmatched junction bases: 19. CDR3 length equals 20 residues. CDR3 loop: CASTPWDFSGTGKAKNIQYF. CDR3 coding DNA: TGTGCCAGCACCCCGTGGGACTTCTCCGGGACAGGGAAAGCCAAAAACATTCAGTACTTC.

The chain links TRBV12-3 or TRBV12-4 to TRBJ2-3, with 9 bases lining up with TRBD2. This CDR3 has 14 amino acids. J gave up 4 bases and V 5 bases, and 4 bases lay outside the gene matches. The CDR3 loop is CASSIIAGADTQYF. CDR3 bases: TGTGCCAGCAGTATCATAGCGGGAGCAGATACGCAGTATTTT.

CDR3 protein: CASSLERTGPSRDEQFF. CDR3 in DNA: TGTGCCAGCAGCTTAGAGCGTACCGGACCCTCTCGGGATGAGCAGTTCTTC. This chain uses TRBV7-6 with TRBJ2-1; no definite D call. The germline V gene has CDR1 SGHVS and CDR2 FNYEAQ. Deletions cut 1 base from V and 8 bases from J, with 21 bases between. The CDR3 runs to 17 residues. Variable domain in full (rest from reference TRBV7-6 and TRBJ2-1): GAGVSQSPRYKVTKRGQDVALRCDPISGHVSLYWYRQALGQGPEFLTYFNYEAQQDKSGLPNDRFSAERPEGSISTLTIQRTEQRDSAMYRCASSLERTGPSRDEQFFGPGTRLTVL.

This chain uses TRBV2 with TRBJ2-1; TRBD1 or TRBD2 may be the D gene (5 bases each). The germline V and J ends were trimmed by 8 bases and 9 bases, with 14 bases remaining between them. The CDR3 runs to 12 residues. Germline V gene data show CDR1 as SNHLY and CDR2 as FYNNEI. The DNA of the CDR3 is TGTGCCAGCGTGGGGTGGGGGAGTGAGCAGTTCTTC. Its protein is CASVGWGSEQFF.

In its sample, this clonotype was seen a few times. V gene TRBV7-6 combines with J gene TRBJ1-1, with TRBD1 as a possible D gene (5 bases). Looked up from germline, CDR1 is SGHVS and CDR2 is FNYEAQ. This CDR3 is built from 13 residues. The V gene lost 1 base and the J gene lost 6 bases, with 9 bases spanning the gap. CDR3 region: CASSLGWGAEAFF. CDR3 DNA sequence: TGTGCCAGCAGCTTAGGGTGGGGCGCTGAAGCTTTCTTT.

The chain recombines TRBV20-1 with TRBJ2-1, with TRBD2 matching over 8 bases. The CDR3 loop spans 15 amino acids. Germline loops: CDR1 DFQATT, CDR2 SNEGSKA (reference sequence). The V segment lost 6 bases and the J segment 2 bases; nucleotides outside the gene matches: 9. The CDR3 DNA reads TGCAGTGCCCCCTCCGGGACTAGGACCTACAATGAGCAGTTCTTC. Amino acids: CSAPSGTRTYNEQFF.

This clonotype has just a few counts. The chain recombines TRBV7-2 with TRBJ1-5; D is uncertain. The CDR3 spans 13 residues. Trimming took 1 base from V and 7 from J, leaving 8 bases between them. CDR1 SGHTA and CDR2 FQGNSA come from the germline V gene. The CDR3 region has the DNA TGTGCCAGCAGCTTAGAGGTCGGCCAGCCCCAGCATTTT. It codes for CASSLEVGQPQHF.

The J gene is TRBJ1-2, the V gene TRBV6-8; D not resolved. Trimming stripped 5 bases from V and 4 bases from J, with 17 bases between. Germline CDR1 reads MNHGY; CDR2 reads SAAAGT. CDR3 size: 15 residues. The CDR3 loop is CASSRLAAKSYGYTF. CDR3 bases: TGTGCCAGCAGTCGACTGGCAGCTAAATCCTATGGCTACACCTTC.

In regard to this clonotype: The conserved closing phenylalanine or tryptophan is absent in this CDR3, likely reflecting a read error. The gene calls are TRBV7-9 and TRBJ2-7; 7 nucleotides match TRBD1. CDR1 and CDR2 (germline): SEHNR, FQNEAQ (reference sequence). The CDR3 loop spans 14 amino acids. The trim removed 5 bases at V and 0 bases at J, leaving 4 bases unmatched. CDR3 in amino acids: CASSPRGSSYEQYY. As DNA, the CDR3 is TGTGCCAGCAGCCCCAGGGGGAGCTCCTACGAGCAGTACTAC.

The chain joins TRBV10-3 to TRBJ2-5; 11 bases agree with TRBD2. Germline CDR1 reads ENHRY; CDR2 reads SYGVKD. This CDR3 has 15 residues. J was trimmed by 2 bases and V by 2 bases; bases with no gene match: 1. CDR3 loop: CAISEASGGQETQYF. The DNA for the CDR3 is TGTGCCATCAGTGAGGCTAGCGGGGGGCAAGAGACCCAGTACTTC.

V usage is TRBV2 and J usage is TRBJ2-5, with a weak D call TRBD2 (5 bases). The CDR3 contains 12 residues. CDR1 SNHLY and CDR2 FYNNEI come from the germline V gene. Trimming stripped 3 bases from V and 7 bases from J, with 9 bases between. CDR3: CASSEESGTQYF. Here the CDR3 DNA reads TGTGCCAGCAGTGAGGAGAGCGGGACCCAGTACTTC.

This clonotype showed up just a few times. The chain recombines TRBV19 with TRBJ2-7; D may be TRBD2 (6 bases). Germline V gene sequence: CDR1 LNHDA, CDR2 SQIVND (reference sequence). Trimming took 5 bases from V and 5 from J, leaving 25 bases between them. This CDR3 comprises 17 residues. The CDR3 sequence is CASSARRGSLSDDEQYF. The CDR3 DNA reads as TGTGCCAGTAGTGCCAGGCGGGGTTCACTATCGGACGACGAGCAGTACTTC. The full variable domain, rest sourced from reference TRBV19 and TRBJ2-7, is DGGITQSPKYLFRKEGQNVTLSCEQNLNHDAMYWYRQDPGQGLRLIYYSQIVNDFQKGDIAEGYSVSREKKESFPLTVTSAQKNPTAFYLCASSARRGSLSDDEQYFGPGTRLTVT.

This clonotype was picked up many times. The chain's CDR3 is CASSLGGGRGHDNEQFF. CDR3 DNA: TGTGCCAGCAGCTTAGGGGGAGGCAGGGGCCATGACAATGAGCAGTTCTTC. This chain connects TRBV7-8 to TRBJ2-1; D tentatively reads TRBD1 or TRBD2 (6 bases each). Germline CDR1 and CDR2: SGHVS and FQNEAQ. V lost 1 base, J lost 5 bases, and 18 bases lay in between. This CDR3 spans 17 amino acids.

This clonotype has ten or more counts. The CDR3 spells CASSLSVNYGYTF. CDR3 in DNA: TGTGCCAGCAGCTTAAGCGTAAACTATGGCTACACCTTC. This chain joins TRBV7-2 and TRBJ1-2; no definite D call. The CDR3 length is 13 residues. The V and J ends lost 2 bases and 2 bases respectively, with 6 bases between them. The germline V gene encodes CDR1 SGHTA and CDR2 FQGNSA.

The CDR3 here is CASSFGFYEQYF. The DNA of the CDR3 is TGTGCCAGCAGTTTCGGATTTTACGAGCAGTACTTC. The chain is built from TRBV28 and TRBJ2-7; D unresolved. CDR3 length equals 12 residues. V was trimmed by 3 bases and J by 4 bases, leaving 7 bases between them. Germline lookup yields CDR1 MDHEN and CDR2 SYDVKM.

The chain employs TRBV7-2 and TRBJ1-2; D not certain. The CDR3 spans 12 residues. CDR1 is SGHTA and CDR2 is FQGNSA in the germline V gene. Between the trimmed V and J ends, which lost 5 bases and 5 bases, there was a span of 9 bases. The CDR3 DNA is TGTGCCAGCAGCCCGGACCGTTATGGCTACACCTTC. Its translation: CASSPDRYGYTF. Variable domain in full (rest from reference TRBV7-2 and TRBJ1-2): GAGVSQSPSNKVTEKGKDVELRCDPISGHTALYWYRQSLGQGLEFLIYFQGNSAPDKSGLPSDRFSAERTGGSVSTLTIQRTQQEDSAVYLCASSPDRYGYTFGSGTRLTVV.

In this sample, this clonotype turned up a few times. This chain uses TRBV19 with TRBJ1-5; maybe TRBD1 (6 bases). This CDR3 region has 15 residues. Germline CDR1 reads LNHDA; CDR2 reads SQIVND (reference sequence). V was shortened by 1 base and J by 5 bases, with 12 bases between the two germline ends. The CDR3 nucleotides read TGTGCCAGTAGTATAGGTCAGGGGAGCTATCAGCCCCAGCATTTT. Residues: CASSIGQGSYQPQHF.

CDR3 protein: CASRTGTSGREGTDTQYF. The CDR3 coding sequence is TGTGCCAGCCGAACCGGGACTAGCGGGAGAGAGGGCACAGATACGCAGTATTTT. The chain has TRBV2 and TRBJ2-3; 14 nucleotides align to TRBD2. Trimming took 8 bases from V and 1 from J; bases not matched to a gene: 11. Germline V gene data show CDR1 as SNHLY and CDR2 as FYNNEI. The CDR3 has 18 amino acids.

This clonotype was seen ten or more times. The chain couples TRBV6-2 or TRBV6-3 to TRBJ2-7; 7 bases agree with TRBD1. There are 14 residues in the CDR3. The V gene's germline CDR1 is MNHEY and CDR2 SVGEGT. The ends lost 4 bases at V and 3 bases at J; junction bases unmatched: 6. Here the CDR3 DNA reads TGTGCCAGCAGTTCCCCGACAGGGATCTACGAGCAGTACTTC. Its translation is CASSSPTGIYEQYF.

V is TRBV7-6 and J is TRBJ1-1, with D tentatively TRBD1 (5 bases). The V end lost 4 bases, the J end lost 0 bases, and 15 bases lay between the germline ends. Germline CDR1 reads SGHVS; CDR2 reads FNYEAQ. The CDR3 sequence is 16 residues long. CDR3 loop: CASSWDRVLMNTEAFF. DNA for the CDR3: TGTGCCAGCAGCTGGGACCGAGTCCTCATGAACACTGAAGCTTTCTTT. Based on the CDR3 plus reference TRBV7-6 and TRBJ1-1, the full variable domain is GAGVSQSPRYKVTKRGQDVALRCDPISGHVSLYWYRQALGQGPEFLTYFNYEAQQDKSGLPNDRFSAERPEGSISTLTIQRTEQRDSAMYRCASSWDRVLMNTEAFFGQGTRLTVV.

This chain joins TRBV7-4 and TRBJ1-1, with a weak D call TRBD1 (5 bases). This CDR3 spans 14 amino acids. The germline CDR1 and CDR2 sequences are SGHVT and SQSDAQ. Trimming left V 3 bases short and J 6 bases short, with 14 bases between. CDR3 loop: CASSLGGSIAEAFF. CDR3 nucleotide sequence: TGTGCCAGCAGCTTGGGGGGGAGTATTGCTGAAGCTTTCTTT.